Listed below are T cell receptor beta chains from one sample, sequenced in a study of cytomegalovirus exposure and HLA in healthy donors. TCRdb's table, derived via immunoSEQ multiplex PCR, lists solely in-frame clones and lacks some. The table includes about 130,000 clones, approximately 80% detected once. The specimen was PBMCs. Receptors originate from a middle-aged man in good health and CMV-seronegative. CDR3s include the opening cysteine and the closing phenylalanine or tryptophan. A D gene is named only where the DNA matches it firmly. The size of a clone is reported for some rows only, either as once, few or many, or as a class for expanded clones.

v_call	d_call	j_call	clone_size	cdr3_nt	cdr3_aa
TRBV5-5	NA	TRBJ2-3	NA	TGTGCCAGCAGCTCACGGGACACCTACACAGATACGCAGTATTTT	CASSSRDTYTDTQYF
TRBV5-6	TRBD1	TRBJ1-1	few	TGTGCCAGCAGCCCGAGACCGACAGGGGCATTTGGGGACACTGAAGCTTTCTTT	CASSPRPTGAFGDTEAFF
TRBV19	NA	TRBJ1-2	NA	TGTGCCAGTAGTATGAGGCCGCCGCTCTATGGCTACACCTTC	CASSMRPPLYGYTF
TRBV5-1	TRBD1	TRBJ2-1	NA	TGCGCCAGCAGTGGACAGGGGGGTTCCAATGAGCAGTTCTTC	CASSGQGGSNEQFF
TRBV12-5	NA	TRBJ2-5	NA	TGTGCTAGTGGTTTGGTACAGGGAGGGGGGGAGACCCAGTACTTC	CASGLVQGGGETQYF
TRBV20-1	NA	TRBJ1-1	NA	TGCAGTGCTAGATCCTCAGGGGAAGCTTTCTTT	CSARSSGEAFF
TRBV13	TRBD1	TRBJ2-7	NA	TGTGCCAGCAGCTCACCGGGACAGGGCGGATACGAGCAGTACTTC	CASSSPGQGGYEQYF
TRBV7-2	TRBD1	TRBJ2-3	NA	TGTGCCAGCAGCTCCAGGGGGCGCACAGATACGCAGTATTTT	CASSSRGRTDTQYF
TRBV11-3	TRBD1	TRBJ1-1	once	TGTGCCAGCAGCATGGACAGGGCCACTGAAGCTTTCTTT	CASSMDRATEAFF
TRBV11-2	TRBD1	TRBJ2-1	NA	TGTGCCAGCAGCCAACAACAGGGGGCAGGGAATGAGCAGTTCTTC	CASSQQQGAGNEQFF
TRBV6-5	NA	TRBJ2-7	few	TGTGCCAGCAGTACGGGCGGGGAGCAGTACTTC	CASSTGGEQYF
TRBV9	TRBD1	TRBJ2-3	NA	TGTGCCAGCAGTCGGACAGGGATGGGCACAGATACGCAGTATTTT	CASSRTGMGTDTQYF
TRBV7-2	TRBD2	TRBJ2-5	NA	TGTGCCAGCAGCTTAGCGTCCCTAGCGGGGGGCCTCGAGACCCAGTACTTC	CASSLASLAGGLETQYF
TRBV5-1	NA	TRBJ1-2	NA	TGCGCCAGCAGCTTCGACAGAAACTATGTCTACACCTTC	CASSFDRNYVYTF
TRBV6-5	TRBD1	TRBJ1-1	NA	TGTGCCAGCCGGGACAGGACAATGAACACTGAAGCTTTCTTT	CASRDRTMNTEAFF
TRBV5-1	TRBD2	TRBJ2-1	NA	TGCGCCAGCAGCGAGGCGGGGGGAGTCCTGTACAATGAGCAGTTCTTC	CASSEAGGVLYNEQFF
TRBV7-3	TRBD1	TRBJ2-3	NA	TGTGCCAGCAGCTTGACAGGGGGCGGCCCAGATACGCAGTATTTT	CASSLTGGGPDTQYF
TRBV29-1	TRBD1	TRBJ1-2	NA	TGCAGCGGCCGGGACAGCCGATCGTCGAACTATGGCTACACCTTC	CSGRDSRSSNYGYTF
TRBV27	NA	TRBJ1-2	NA	TGTGCCAGCAGTCCTGGGGGGGTCGGGGGCTACACCTTC	CASSPGGVGGYTF
TRBV6-5	NA	TRBJ1-1	few	TGTGCCAGCAGTTACTCGTTTACAAACCCTGAAGCTTTCTTT	CASSYSFTNPEAFF
TRBV11-1	NA	TRBJ2-2	NA	TGTGCCAGCAGCTTAGACAGAAACACCGGGGAGCTGTTTTTT	CASSLDRNTGELFF
TRBV4-1	TRBD1	TRBJ1-4	NA	TGCGCCAGCAGCCCGGGACAGGGGGGGGAAAAACTGTTTTTT	CASSPGQGGEKLFF
TRBV7-2	TRBD2	TRBJ2-1	once	TGTGCCAGCATTCAGCGGGGGGGCCGGTACAATGAGCAGTTCTTC	CASIQRGGRYNEQFF
TRBV15	TRBD1	TRBJ2-7	NA	TGTGCCACCAGCACCGGACAGGCTAACGAGCAGTACTTC	CATSTGQANEQYF
TRBV29-1	NA	TRBJ1-5	NA	TGCAGCGTTGTGTCAGGGAATAGCAATCAGCCCCAGCATTTT	CSVVSGNSNQPQHF
TRBV4-3	NA	TRBJ1-5	once	TGCGCCAGCAGCCCTTCGGGAGGGAGCAATCAGCCCCAGCATTTT	CASSPSGGSNQPQHF
TRBV9	NA	TRBJ1-6	NA	TGTGCCAGCAGCCCGGGGGACCTCACGTATTCACCCCTCCACTTT	CASSPGDLTYSPLHF
TRBV7-2	TRBD1	TRBJ1-1	NA	TGTGCCAGCAGACTTCGTCAGACAGGGGGAGGTAACACTGAAGCTTTCTTT	CASRLRQTGGGNTEAFF
TRBV28	NA	TRBJ2-2	NA	TGTGCCAGCAGAACGACAACCCCTACGAACACCGGGGAGCTGTTTTTT	CASRTTTPTNTGELFF
TRBV6-6	NA	TRBJ1-4	NA	TGTGCCAGCAGTTACAGTGCGGGGGGAAAACTGTTTTTT	CASSYSAGGKLFF
TRBV5-1	NA	TRBJ1-3	NA	TGCGCCAGCAGCTTGCCGGGGGGCCTAGGAAACACCATATATTTT	CASSLPGGLGNTIYF
TRBV4-1	NA	TRBJ2-7	NA	TGCGCCAGCAGCCAAGTGTCTAGCGCTAGCTCCTACGAGCAGTACTTC	CASSQVSSASSYEQYF
TRBV27	TRBD1	TRBJ1-1	NA	TGTGCCAGCAGGCCGCGTCAGGGGGCTATATGGGAAGCTTTCTTT	CASRPRQGAIWEAFF
TRBV5-4	TRBD1	TRBJ2-3	NA	TGTGCCAGCAGACACCGGGACAGGGTTGCAGATACGCAGTATTTT	CASRHRDRVADTQYF
TRBV2	NA	TRBJ1-6	once	TGTGCCAGCAGTGAAGCGAGAGGCGGAAATTCACCCCTCCACTTT	CASSEARGGNSPLHF
TRBV5-4	TRBD2	TRBJ2-2	few	TGTGCCAGCAGCTTAAGGGCGGGGGGGCGCACCGGGGAGCTGTTTTTT	CASSLRAGGRTGELFF
TRBV15	NA	TRBJ2-7	NA	TGTGCCACCAGCAGAGATACCCAACAGGGCGAGCAGTACTTC	CATSRDTQQGEQYF
TRBV6-1	TRBD1	TRBJ1-4	NA	TGTGCCAGCAGTGGGACAGGGGTCGGGGCAACTAATGAAAAACTGTTTTTT	CASSGTGVGATNEKLFF
TRBV27	TRBD2	TRBJ2-7	once	TGTGCCAGCAGTTTAGGTAGCGGGGTCTCCTACGAGCAGTACTTC	CASSLGSGVSYEQYF
TRBV7-2	NA	TRBJ1-5	NA	TGTGCCAGCAGCCTCCGGGGGGATCAGCCCCAGCATTTT	CASSLRGDQPQHF
TRBV18	NA	TRBJ2-7	NA	TGTGCCAGCACACCATCGTCCCGGGGAGCCTACGAGCAGTACTTC	CASTPSSRGAYEQYF
TRBV7-2	NA	TRBJ1-1	NA	TGTGCCAGCAGCTCACTCCCCCAAGCGGTGTTCTTT	CASSSLPQAVFF
TRBV7-8	NA	TRBJ1-3	few	TGTGCCAGCAGCTTGACAGGCCCCCTCAACTCTGGAAACACCATATATTTT	CASSLTGPLNSGNTIYF
TRBV4-3	NA	TRBJ1-2	NA	TGCGCCAGCAGCCAAGATATAGGGGTAGGTTTTTCTGGCTACACCTTC	CASSQDIGVGFSGYTF
TRBV19	NA	TRBJ2-2	NA	TGTGCCAGTAGTCAGGCGATCACCGGGGAGCTGTTTTTT	CASSQAITGELFF